This T cell receptor (beta chain) was retrieved from a study of T cells in Graves' hyperthyroidism and ophthalmopathy. Germline V gene lookup returns CDR1 MDHEN and CDR2 SYDVKM. This CDR3 contains 13 residues. V dropped 8 bases and J dropped 2 bases, with 13 bases sitting between them. RNA transcripts gave rise to amplified TCR beta CDR3 regions. The HTBI primer set drove a first-round RT-PCR of the TCR CDR3. TCRdb redid the calling of the multiplex PCR reads with MiXCR, one entry per CDR3 protein. The sample consists of some 400,000 distinct CDR3 sequences, roughly 13% of them appearing once. Many counts were recorded for this clonotype.

The genes are TRBV28 and TRBJ2-7; TRBD1 or TRBD2 may be the D gene (5 bases each). This TCR came from a young man with Graves' hyperthyroidism that later progressed to Graves' ophthalmopathy. The sample consisted of blood. The CDR3 sequence: CASAGTRPYEQYF. CDR3 bases: TGTGCCAGCGCTGGGACGCGGCCCTACGAGCAGTACTTC.